The T cell receptor (beta chain) described here comes from a study of blood T cell repertoires in COVID-19. Study-level information: Donors in the United States, Italy and Spain gave samples during acute or convalescent COVID-19. T cells, B-cell-depleted T cells, or PBMCs provided the cDNA or gDNA that served as material.

The table lists this clone with a count of one. As handled by the study authors: Amplifying reference gene primers gave estimates of nucleated cell counts. The protocol was immunoSEQ multiplex PCR, while the TCRdb copy is restricted to in-frame clones and leaves out a portion. V and J calls and clone size come straight from that table; D and trimming were deduced from the DNA. The table shows some 13,000 clones, with around 83% occurring only once. Sequencing input: peripheral blood. The receptor was derived from a man over 45 with active COVID-19.

The CDR3 region is CATASGNEQFF. The CDR3 nucleotides are TGTGCCACCGCTAGCGGCAATGAGCAGTTCTTC. This chain links TRBV24-1 with TRBJ2-1, with 7 bases fitting TRBD2. V was clipped by 9 bases and J by 6 bases; unmatched bases: 1. Germline V gene lookup returns CDR1 KGHDR and CDR2 SFDVKD. CDR3 length: 11 amino acids.